Listed here are 3 T cell receptor beta chains from one sample, sequenced in a study of T cell repertoires in cytomegalovirus infection. TCRdb fed the reads into MiXCR, producing one record per CDR3 protein. The sample shows 200,000 to 300,000 distinct CDR3 sequences, about an eighth of them seen only once. Material for sequencing was PBMCs. These receptors came from a human donor in good health (CMV status not recorded). Some clones in this sample may be carry-over from other donors' samples.

This clonotype was found many times. The chain couples TRBV5-6 to TRBJ2-7; 7 nucleotides line up with TRBD1. CDR3 length equals 14 residues. Germline trimming cut 4 bases from V and 5 bases from J; bases unmatched to any gene: 9. Germline assignment: CDR1 SGHDT and CDR2 YYEEEE. CDR3 protein: CASSDPTGVHEQYF. As DNA, the CDR3 is TGTGCCAGCAGCGATCCAACAGGGGTCCACGAGCAGTACTTC.

This clonotype was seen a handful of times. This chain uses TRBV29-1 with TRBJ2-1, with 7 positions matching TRBD2. Germline V gene sequence: CDR1 SQVTM, CDR2 ANQGSEA. This CDR3 is 14 amino acids long. Trimming cost V 5 bases and J 2 bases; bases outside gene matches: 6. The CDR3 bases are TGCAGCGTTTTTCCCAGCGGGGCCTACAATGAGCAGTTCTTC. It is translated as CSVFPSGAYNEQFF.

The rearrangement joins TRBV28 to TRBJ1-1; D is uncertain. The CDR3 has 15 residues. The germline V gene encodes CDR1 MDHEN and CDR2 SYDVKM. V shed 6 bases and J shed 6 bases, with 20 bases lying between them. This CDR3 reads CASSISLVGMAEAFF. DNA for the CDR3: TGTGCCAGCAGCATCTCCCTCGTGGGGATGGCTGAAGCTTTCTTT.